These 26 T cell receptor beta chains were sequenced from one sample in a study of blood T cells in healthy people across ages. The second PCR ran about 7 to 12 cycles with a sample-barcoded 5' primer and J-beta primers. TCRdb redid the calling of the 5' RACE reads with MiXCR, one entry per CDR3 protein. The sample shows some 1.7 million distinct CDR3 sequences, roughly 28% of them seen only once. The sample consisted of blood. The receptors here all came from a woman aged 25 to 39 in good health.

This clonotype occurred many times. The V gene is TRBV5-1, the J gene TRBJ2-3; no clear D gene. This CDR3 region has 13 residues. V was pared by 3 bases and J by 3 bases, with 8 bases between. Germline CDR1 SGHRS, CDR2 YFSETQ. The CDR3 is CASSYAATDTQYF. DNA of the CDR3: TGCGCCAGCAGCTATGCGGCTACAGATACGCAGTATTTT.

In this sample, this clonotype turned up many times. The J gene is TRBJ2-7, the V gene TRBV11-2, with no clear D. This CDR3 region has 17 residues. The V and J ends lost 0 bases and 4 bases respectively, with 19 bases between them. Per germline, CDR1 SGHAT and CDR2 FQNNGV. CDR3 nucleotides: TGTGCCAGCAGCTTAGAGGCTCGGCGATCTAACGTATACGAGCAGTACTTC. It yields the protein CASSLEARRSNVYEQYF.

A note on this clonotype: This may come from a read error, since a much larger clone is one base off. The chain employs TRBV29-1 and TRBJ2-1, with 7 bases that match TRBD1. CDR1 is SQVTM, CDR2 ANQGSEA, per germline. The length of the CDR3 is 13 residues. CDR3 amino acids: CSGSRGGGNGQFF. DNA of the CDR3: TGCAGCGGGAGCCGAGGGGGCGGCAATGGGCAGTTCTTC.

This clonotype was counted only a few times. V usage is TRBV5-1 and J usage is TRBJ2-3; 12 bases agree with TRBD2. The CDR3 runs 16 residues. Germline values: CDR1 SGHRS, CDR2 YFSETQ. V lost 1 base and J lost 4; bases outside the gene matches: 4. CDR3 coding DNA: TGCGCCAGCAGCTTGACGCTAGCGGGAGGGGCAGATACGCAGTATTTT. Translation: CASSLTLAGGADTQYF.

This clonotype was seen ten or more times. The chain links TRBV7-9 to TRBJ2-7, with TRBD2 matching 7 bases. The CDR3 is 14 residues long. The germline V gene has CDR1 SEHNR and CDR2 FQNEAQ (reference sequence). The V and J ends lost 1 base and 3 bases, in that order; junction bases with no gene match: 3. The CDR3 DNA reads as TGTGCCAGCAGCTTAGACAGCGGGGACTACGAGCAGTACTTC. Translated, it gives CASSLDSGDYEQYF.

This clonotype occurred once. The chain carries TRBV6-2 or TRBV6-3 and TRBJ2-1; weak D call: TRBD1 (5 bases). The J call is doubtful: the DNA matches TRBJ2-7 better. Looked up from germline, CDR1 is MNHEY and CDR2 is SVGEGT. The CDR3 extends over 15 amino acids. This chain's CDR3 is CASRTRLGAYNEQYF. In DNA, the CDR3 is TGTGCCAGCAGGACCCGACTTGGGGCCTACAATGAGCAGTACTTC.

V usage is TRBV5-1 and J usage is TRBJ2-1, with 15 bases lining up with TRBD2. This CDR3 comprises 20 residues. Germline CDR1 SGHRS, CDR2 YFSETQ. J lost 1 base, V lost 5 bases, and 13 bases had no gene match. CDR3 in amino acids: CASRQTGTSGGTGSYNEQFF. DNA for the CDR3: TGCGCCAGCAGACAAACCGGGACTAGCGGGGGGACTGGGTCCTACAATGAGCAGTTCTTC.

This clonotype came up many times. This chain links TRBV20-1 with TRBJ2-5; D uncertain. Trimming left V 4 bases short and J 5 bases short, with 5 bases between. The CDR3 is 10 amino acids. Germline V gives CDR1 DFQATT, CDR2 SNEGSKA (reference sequence). The CDR3 here is CSATGETQYF. Here the CDR3 DNA reads TGCAGTGCTACCGGGGAGACCCAGTACTTC.

The V and J genes are TRBV9 and TRBJ1-2; no clear D gene. Trimming left V 2 bases short and J 10 bases short, with 30 bases between. Looked up from germline, CDR1 is SGDLS and CDR2 is YYNGEE. The CDR3 loop spans 18 amino acids. CDR3 protein: CASSVNKRRERELGDYTF. The CDR3 region has the DNA TGTGCCAGCAGCGTGAACAAGCGGAGGGAACGAGAGTTGGGTGACTACACCTTC.

This clonotype showed up just once. The J gene is TRBJ2-7, the V gene TRBV29-1; possible D gene TRBD1, 6 bases. Germline V gives CDR1 SQVTM, CDR2 ANQGSEA. The CDR3 runs to 17 residues. CDR3 nucleotides: TGCAGTGTTGAAGACGGTTTGGGGCTTACCAGGGGCTACGAGCAGTACGTC. It is translated as CSVEDGLGLTRGYEQYV.

The V call is TRBV27, the J call TRBJ2-7, with no clear D. Germline V lookup: CDR1 MNHEY, CDR2 SMNVEV (reference sequence). The CDR3 has 14 residues. V shed 6 bases and J shed 1 base, with 13 bases lying between them. CDR3 in DNA: TGTGCCAGCAGAGCTTTAGGCAGATCCTACGAGCAGTACTTC. This translates into CASRALGRSYEQYF.

The chain employs TRBV20-1 and TRBJ2-7; 10 bases align to TRBD2. The end of the DNA aligns better with TRBJ2-4, so the J call may be wrong. CDR3 length: 15 amino acids. In germline, CDR1 is DFQATT, CDR2 SNEGSKA (reference sequence). The CDR3 here is CSARDLAGVENIQYF. The CDR3 coding sequence is TGCAGTGCTAGAGACCTAGCGGGAGTGGAGAACATTCAGTACTTC.

The genes are TRBV28 and TRBJ2-3; no clear D gene. The CDR3 consists of 14 residues. V gave up 6 bases and J gave up 1 base, with 11 bases separating them. Germline lookup yields CDR1 MDHEN and CDR2 SYDVKM. CDR3 loop: CASSENWRTDTQYF. The CDR3 DNA sequence: TGTGCCAGCAGCGAGAACTGGCGCACAGATACGCAGTATTTT.

There are many counts of this clonotype. This chain connects TRBV4-1 to TRBJ2-7; tentative D call: TRBD1 (5 bases). V lost 2 bases and J lost 5, with 16 bases in between. The CDR3 spans 15 residues. Per the germline V gene, CDR1 is MGHRA and CDR2 is YSYEKL. The CDR3 DNA reads as TGCGCCAGCAGCCAACAGGGCGATAGAAACCACGAGCAGTACTTC. Encoded protein: CASSQQGDRNHEQYF.

The rearrangement links TRBV12-3 or TRBV12-4 to TRBJ2-7; no firm D call. This CDR3 has 15 amino acids. V lost 5 bases to trimming and J lost 2 bases, with 16 bases between them. CDR3 amino acids: CASSPETSGTYEQYF. CDR3 coding DNA: TGTGCCAGCAGTCCCGAGACCTCGGGCACCTACGAGCAGTACTTC.

This clonotype was recorded a few times. The chain joins TRBV28 to TRBJ2-3; TRBD2 aligns across 7 bases. Germline V CDR1 and CDR2: MDHEN, SYDVKM. V dropped 8 bases and J dropped 4; count of bases not matched to a gene: 15. The CDR3 covers 16 residues. The CDR3 reads CASGARGWEGADTQYF. DNA for the CDR3: TGTGCCAGCGGCGCCCGAGGGTGGGAGGGAGCAGATACGCAGTATTTT.

This clonotype was seen repeatedly, ten times or more. J is TRBJ2-7 and V is TRBV6-6, with TRBD1 matching 7 bases. The germline V gene encodes CDR1 MNHNY and CDR2 SVGAGI (reference sequence). The CDR3 totals 12 residues. V shed 6 bases and J 4 bases; nucleotides not matched to a gene: 3. CDR3: CASRNRGYEQYF. CDR3 nucleotides: TGTGCCAGCAGGAACAGGGGATACGAGCAGTACTTC.

This clonotype was seen a single time. This chain links TRBV2 with TRBJ1-5; D perhaps matches TRBD1 (6 bases). In germline, CDR1 is SNHLY, CDR2 FYNNEI. CDR3 length: 13 residues. The germline V and J ends were trimmed by 11 bases and 4 bases, with 15 bases remaining between them. CDR3 protein: CAGSGVSNQPQHF. CDR3 DNA sequence: TGTGCCGGCTCAGGGGTTTCTAATCAGCCCCAGCATTTT.

The chain uses TRBV4-1 and TRBJ2-1; maybe TRBD2 (7 bases). Germline V gene lookup returns CDR1 MGHRA and CDR2 YSYEKL. V was pared by 3 bases and J by 4 bases, with 16 bases between. This CDR3 region has 16 residues. The CDR3 DNA reads TGCGCCAGCAGCCAGTCCAAGGGGGGGACATACAATGAGCAGTTCTTC. Protein product: CASSQSKGGTYNEQFF.

On this clonotype: A much larger clone lies a single base off, so this may be a read error. The chain carries TRBV20-1 and TRBJ2-1, with 8 bases that match TRBD2. Germline CDR1 DFQATT, CDR2 SNEGSKA (reference sequence). The trim removed 6 bases at V and 10 bases at J, leaving 17 bases unmatched. There are 15 residues in the CDR3. The CDR3 region has the DNA TGCAGTGCCCTCCGGTCGGGACTAGGGATGTACGAGCAGTTCTTC. Amino acid sequence: CSALRSGLGMYEQFF.

Worth noting for this clonotype: Germline and junction disagree at one end, which may indicate a read error. The chain has TRBV6-2 or TRBV6-3 and TRBJ2-1; D possibly uses TRBD1 or TRBD2 (5 bases each). From germline, CDR1 is MNHEY and CDR2 SVGEGT. This CDR3 region has 15 residues. Here the CDR3 DNA reads TGCGCCAGCAGTCCACCGGGGCAGAAAAACAATGAGCAGTTCTTC. Translation gives CASSPPGQKNNEQFF.

The count of this clonotype is one. The rearrangement links TRBV20-1 to TRBJ2-1; D may match TRBD1 or TRBD2 (5 bases each). The CDR3 runs 15 residues. Trimming stripped 6 bases from V and 8 bases from J, with 23 bases between. CDR1 is DFQATT and CDR2 is SNEGSKA in the germline V gene (reference sequence). CDR3 nucleotide sequence: TGCAGTGCCAGAAAGGGGAGCCACCTTGACCATGAGCAGTTCTTC. Its protein is CSARKGSHLDHEQFF.

This clonotype was recorded at least ten times. This chain links TRBV20-1 with TRBJ2-1, with TRBD1 as a possible D gene (6 bases). CDR1 DFQATT and CDR2 SNEGSKA come from the germline V gene (reference sequence). CDR3 length: 11 amino acids. DNA of the CDR3: TGCAGCGCCCGTCAGGGGAATGAGCAGTTCTTC. This gives the protein CSARQGNEQFF.

This clonotype showed up just a few times. The chain's CDR3 is CASSLKETGDYGYTF. In DNA form, the CDR3 reads TGCGCCAGCAGCCTCAAAGAGACAGGGGACTATGGCTACACCTTC. The rearrangement joins TRBV4-1 to TRBJ1-2; 8 bases map to TRBD1. Trimming took 4 bases from V and 3 from J; bases not matched to a gene: 7. Germline V gives CDR1 MGHRA, CDR2 YSYEKL. The CDR3 is 15 amino acids.

V gene TRBV5-1 combines with J gene TRBJ2-1, with D uncertain. CDR1 and CDR2 (germline): SGHRS, YFSETQ. This CDR3 has 14 residues. The V end lost 0 bases, the J end lost 10 bases, and 14 bases lay between the germline ends. Here the CDR3 reads CASSLEDVRGEQFF. CDR3 nucleotides: TGCGCCAGCAGCTTGGAGGACGTGCGTGGGGAGCAGTTCTTC.

Concerning this clonotype itself: A clone one base away is much larger, so this may be a read error. This chain uses TRBV5-1 with TRBJ2-1, with D unresolved. CDR1 is SGHRS and CDR2 is YFSETQ in the germline V gene. V was shortened by 1 base and J by 4 bases, with 12 bases between the two germline ends. The CDR3 extends over 15 amino acids. CDR3 sequence reads: CASSLCKIGYNEQFF. The DNA of the CDR3 is TGCGCCAGCAGCTTGTGCAAAATAGGGTACAATGAGCAGTTCTTC.